One and the same sample provided the 10 T cell receptor beta chains below, sequenced in a study of technical replicates of blood from a handful of donors (dated by TCRdb to 2015 to 2018). The library was prepared using the immunoSEQ multiplex PCR assay. TCRdb retrieved this table from immuneACCESS and kept in-frame rearrangements only. Not all clones are present; in checked studies, unresolved V genes account for under half, and no reason is known for the remainder. The sample table contains more than 70,000 clones; only one count was recorded for under 95% of them. The ten largest account for around 0.3% of the sample. The source material was T cells isolated from PBMCs. Source of these receptors: a human donor in good health.

The rearrangement joins TRBV28 to TRBJ2-5, with 8 bases aligning to TRBD1. V lost 2 bases and J lost 2; bases outside the gene matches: 7. In germline, CDR1 is MDHEN, CDR2 SYDVKM. The CDR3 spans 16 residues. CDR3 in amino acids: CASSLQDRGWQETQYF. The CDR3 bases are TGTGCCAGCAGTTTACAAGACAGGGGATGGCAAGAGACCCAGTACTTC.

This sequence joins TRBV5-1 and TRBJ2-5; 7 positions match TRBD2. V lost 4 bases and J lost 3; bases outside the gene matches: 9. The CDR3 extends over 15 amino acids. CDR1 and CDR2 from the germline V gene are SGHRS and YFSETQ. CDR3 amino acids: CASSHLGGGEETQYF. CDR3 bases: TGCGCCAGCAGCCACCTCGGCGGGGGAGAAGAGACCCAGTACTTC.

Details on this clone: A junction boundary mismatches the germline segment, possibly from a read error. The chain links TRBV30 to TRBJ2-5, with D possibly TRBD2 on 5 matching bases. Germline CDR1 and CDR2: GTSNPN and SVGIG (reference sequence). The CDR3 has 15 amino acids. The CDR3 sequence is CARSVGLADQETQYF. The CDR3 DNA reads as TGTGCCCGGAGTGTAGGGCTAGCAGATCAAGAGACCCAGTACTTC.

The sample holds one count of this clone. DNA of the CDR3: TGTGCCAGCAGTGACTCAGCGGGAGGGGGAGAGACCCAGTACTTC. Residues: CASSDSAGGGETQYF. The rearrangement uses TRBV6-4 and TRBJ2-5; 10 bases are shared with TRBD2. Per germline, CDR1 MRHNA and CDR2 SNTAGT. After removal of 0 bases from V and 4 bases from J, the junction contained 2 bases not matched to a gene. The CDR3 length is 15 residues.

The CDR3 spells CASSLQPSYEQYF. Written as DNA, the CDR3 is TGTGCCAGCAGCTTACAGCCTTCCTACGAGCAGTACTTC. The rearrangement joins TRBV5-4 to TRBJ2-7, with D hard to call. This CDR3 spans 13 amino acids. Germline V CDR1 and CDR2: SGHNT, YYREEE (reference sequence). V was shortened by 2 bases and J by 1 base, with 7 bases between the two germline ends.

The CDR3 region is CASSDPGTASTDTQYF. CDR3 bases: TGTGCCAGCAGTGATCCCGGGACAGCTAGCACAGATACGCAGTATTTT. The chain has TRBV6-1 and TRBJ2-3; 7 bases align to TRBD1. The CDR3 sequence is 16 residues long. Germline-derived CDR1 and CDR2 are MNHNS and SASEGT. The trim removed 3 bases at V and 0 bases at J, leaving 6 bases unmatched.

This sequence joins TRBV5-1 and TRBJ2-5; D is ambiguous. CDR3 length equals 14 residues. V lost 1 base and J 2 bases, leaving 9 bases between the germline ends. Germline lookup yields CDR1 SGHRS and CDR2 YFSETQ. Written as DNA, the CDR3 is TGCGCCAGCAGCTTGATGTCAGGTCAAGAGACCCAGTACTTC. This codes for CASSLMSGQETQYF.

This clone was detected once. The chain has TRBV6-5 and TRBJ2-3; 8 nucleotides agree with TRBD2. The CDR3 covers 16 residues. After removal of 2 bases from V and 5 bases from J, the junction contained 9 bases not matched to a gene. The germline V gene has CDR1 MNHEY and CDR2 SVGAGI. CDR3 sequence reads: CASSYTATSGGDTQYF. The CDR3 nucleotides are TGTGCCAGCAGTTACACAGCCACTAGCGGTGGAGATACGCAGTATTTT.

The J gene is TRBJ2-3, the V gene TRBV4-1, with 8 bases fitting TRBD2. Germline V lookup: CDR1 MGHRA, CDR2 YSYEKL. The V and J ends lost 2 bases and 0 bases, in that order; junction bases with no gene match: 1. The CDR3 is 15 residues long. The CDR3 DNA reads as TGCGCCAGCAGCCAACCTAGCGGGAGCACAGATACGCAGTATTTT. The encoded protein is CASSQPSGSTDTQYF.

The genes are TRBV15 and TRBJ1-5; 7 bases are shared with TRBD1. J gave up 4 bases and V 4 bases, and 4 bases lay outside the gene matches. CDR3 length: 14 residues. Germline V CDR1 and CDR2: LNHNV, YYDKDF (reference sequence). CDR3 loop: CATSNPDRNQPQHF. The CDR3 DNA follows: TGTGCCACCAGCAACCCGGACAGGAATCAGCCCCAGCATTTT.